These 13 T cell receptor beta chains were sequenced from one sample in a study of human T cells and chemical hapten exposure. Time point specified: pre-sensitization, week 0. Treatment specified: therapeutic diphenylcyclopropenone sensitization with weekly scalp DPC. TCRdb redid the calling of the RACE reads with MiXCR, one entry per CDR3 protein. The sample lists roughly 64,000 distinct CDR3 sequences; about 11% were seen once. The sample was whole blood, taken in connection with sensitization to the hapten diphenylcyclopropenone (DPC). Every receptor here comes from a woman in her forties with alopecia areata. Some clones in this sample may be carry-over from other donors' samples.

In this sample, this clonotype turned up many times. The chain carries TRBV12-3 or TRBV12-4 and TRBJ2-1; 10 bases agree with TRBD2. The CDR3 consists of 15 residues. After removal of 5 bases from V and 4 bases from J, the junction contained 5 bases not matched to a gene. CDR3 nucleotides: TGTGCCAGCAGTCGCTTAGCGGGGGGTTACAATGAGCAGTTCTTC. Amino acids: CASSRLAGGYNEQFF.

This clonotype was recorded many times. Written as DNA, the CDR3 is TGTGCCACCAGCGGCGGGACAGGGGGGTACGAGCAGTACTTC. Its protein is CATSGGTGGYEQYF. This sequence joins TRBV15 and TRBJ2-7; 11 nucleotides align to TRBD1. The CDR3 loop spans 14 amino acids. With 5 bases clipped from V and 4 bases from J, the junction kept 4 bases outside the gene matches. CDR1 and CDR2 (germline): LNHNV, YYDKDF (reference sequence). Based on the CDR3 plus reference TRBV15 and TRBJ2-7, the full variable domain is DAMVIQNPRYQVTQFGKPVTLSCSQTLNHNVMYWYQQKSSQAPKLLFHYYDKDFNNEADTPDNFQSRRPNTSFCFLDIRSPGLGDTAMYLCATSGGTGGYEQYFGPGTRLTVT.

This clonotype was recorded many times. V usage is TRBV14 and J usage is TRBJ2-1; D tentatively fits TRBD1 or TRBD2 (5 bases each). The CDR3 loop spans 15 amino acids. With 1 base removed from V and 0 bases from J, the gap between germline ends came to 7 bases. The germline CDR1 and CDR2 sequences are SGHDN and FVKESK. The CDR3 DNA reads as TGTGCCAGCAGCCAAGCGAGGGGCTCCTACAATGAGCAGTTCTTC. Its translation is CASSQARGSYNEQFF.

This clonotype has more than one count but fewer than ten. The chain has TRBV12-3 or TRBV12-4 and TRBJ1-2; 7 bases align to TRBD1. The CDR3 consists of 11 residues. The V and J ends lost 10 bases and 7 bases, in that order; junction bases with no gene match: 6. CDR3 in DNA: TGTGCCACATACAGGGGCCCTGGCTACACCTTC. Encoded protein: CATYRGPGYTF.

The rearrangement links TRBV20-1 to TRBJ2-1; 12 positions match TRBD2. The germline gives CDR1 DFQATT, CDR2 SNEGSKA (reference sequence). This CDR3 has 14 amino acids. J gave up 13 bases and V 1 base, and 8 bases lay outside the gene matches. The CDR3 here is CSARVLAGGPLQFF. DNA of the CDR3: TGCAGTGCTAGAGTACTAGCGGGAGGACCCCTTCAGTTCTTC.

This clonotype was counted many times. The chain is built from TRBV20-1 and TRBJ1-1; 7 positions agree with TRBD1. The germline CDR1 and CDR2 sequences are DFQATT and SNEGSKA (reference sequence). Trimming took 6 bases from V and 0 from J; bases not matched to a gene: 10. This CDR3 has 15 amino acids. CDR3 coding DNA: TGCAGTGCCCGGGGTCAGGGGGGACTGAACACTGAAGCTTTCTTT. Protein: CSARGQGGLNTEAFF.

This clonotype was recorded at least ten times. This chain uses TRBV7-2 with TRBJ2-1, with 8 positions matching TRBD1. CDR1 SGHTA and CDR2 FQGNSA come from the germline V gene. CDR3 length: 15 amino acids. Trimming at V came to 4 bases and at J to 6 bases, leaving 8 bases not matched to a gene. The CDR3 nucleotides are TGTGCCAGCAGCTCTGGACAGGGAAGACCCAATGAGCAGTTCTTC. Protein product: CASSSGQGRPNEQFF. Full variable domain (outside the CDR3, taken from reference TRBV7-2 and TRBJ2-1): GAGVSQSPSNKVTEKGKDVELRCDPISGHTALYWYRQSLGQGLEFLIYFQGNSAPDKSGLPSDRFSAERTGGSVSTLTIQRTQQEDSAVYLCASSSGQGRPNEQFFGPGTRLTVL.

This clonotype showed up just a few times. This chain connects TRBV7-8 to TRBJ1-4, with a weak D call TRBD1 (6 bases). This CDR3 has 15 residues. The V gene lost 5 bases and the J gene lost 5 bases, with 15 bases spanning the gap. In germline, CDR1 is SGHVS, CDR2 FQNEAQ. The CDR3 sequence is CASSLGPQGNEKLFF. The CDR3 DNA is TGTGCCAGCAGCCTTGGGCCACAGGGCAATGAAAAACTGTTTTTT. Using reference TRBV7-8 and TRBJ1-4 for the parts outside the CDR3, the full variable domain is GAGVSQSPRYKVAKRGQDVALRCDPISGHVSLFWYQQALGQGPEFLTYFQNEAQLDKSGLPSDRFFAERPEGSVSTLKIQRTQQEDSAVYLCASSLGPQGNEKLFFGSGTQLSVL.

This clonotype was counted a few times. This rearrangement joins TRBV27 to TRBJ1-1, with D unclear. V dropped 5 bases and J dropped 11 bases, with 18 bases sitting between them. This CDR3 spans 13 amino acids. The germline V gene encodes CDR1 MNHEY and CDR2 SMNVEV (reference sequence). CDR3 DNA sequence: TGTGCCAGCAGTCTCCGGTTGGGCCTGAGCGCTTTCTTT. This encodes CASSLRLGLSAFF.

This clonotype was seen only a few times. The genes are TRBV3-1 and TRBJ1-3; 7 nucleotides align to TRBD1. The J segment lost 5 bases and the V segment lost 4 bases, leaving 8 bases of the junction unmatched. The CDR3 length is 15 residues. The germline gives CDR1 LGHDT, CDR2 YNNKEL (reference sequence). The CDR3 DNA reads TGTGCCAGCAGCCCGGACAGGTCGTCGCGAAACACCATATATTTT. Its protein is CASSPDRSSRNTIYF.

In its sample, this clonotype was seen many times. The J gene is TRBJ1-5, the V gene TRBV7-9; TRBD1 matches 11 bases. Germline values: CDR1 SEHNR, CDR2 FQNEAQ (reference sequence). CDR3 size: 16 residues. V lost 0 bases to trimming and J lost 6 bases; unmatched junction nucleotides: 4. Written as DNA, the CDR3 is TGTGCCAGCAGCTTAGCCACCGGGACAGGGGGTCAGCCCCAGCATTTT. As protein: CASSLATGTGGQPQHF.

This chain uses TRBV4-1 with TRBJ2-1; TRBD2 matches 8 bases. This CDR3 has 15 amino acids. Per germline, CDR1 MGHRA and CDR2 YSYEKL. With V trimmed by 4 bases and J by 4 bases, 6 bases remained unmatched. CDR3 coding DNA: TGCGCCAGCAGCCCAGGCGGGGGGCGGTACAATGAGCAGTTCTTC. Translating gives CASSPGGGRYNEQFF.

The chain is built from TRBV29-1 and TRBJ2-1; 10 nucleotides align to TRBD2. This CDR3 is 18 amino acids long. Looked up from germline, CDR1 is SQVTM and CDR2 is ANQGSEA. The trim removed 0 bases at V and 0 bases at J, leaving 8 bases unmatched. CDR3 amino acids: CSVEDLAGAPSSYNEQFF. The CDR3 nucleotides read TGCAGCGTTGAAGATCTAGCGGGGGCCCCGAGCTCCTACAATGAGCAGTTCTTC.